The rows below give T cell receptor beta chains drawn from one sample of a study of T cell repertoires in cytomegalovirus infection. These receptors' targets are unknown. TCRdb itself ran the reads through MiXCR, one entry per CDR3 protein. The data hold hundreds of thousands of distinct CDR3 sequences, with around 31% observed a single time. Sample: cultured PBMCs, taken from culture after CMV antigen stimulation. The receptors were sampled from a human donor in good health (CMV status not recorded). Some clones in this sample may be carry-over from other donors' samples. CDR3s include the opening cysteine and the closing phenylalanine or tryptophan. Fields, in order: V gene, J gene, D gene, CDR3 protein. The D gene is left open where the match is weak.

V: TRBV6-5
J: TRBJ1-2
D: -
CDR3: CASRNYLGRTDVNYGYTF

V: TRBV7-9
J: TRBJ2-5
D: -
CDR3: CASSTTWRETQYF

V: TRBV10-3
J: TRBJ2-3
D: TRBD2
CDR3: CAISDRLAGGPTDTQYF

V: TRBV7-8
J: TRBJ2-1
D: TRBD2
CDR3: CASSRGLGAYNEQFF

V: TRBV2
J: TRBJ2-5
D: -
CDR3: CASSDDNQETQYF

V: TRBV6-6
J: TRBJ2-1
D: TRBD1
CDR3: CASSWPATPLTGGDGNEQFF

V: TRBV24-1
J: TRBJ2-1
D: TRBD2
CDR3: CATSDPRTSGRDEQFF

V: TRBV19
J: TRBJ2-1
D: TRBD2
CDR3: CASSIPVRGASGNNEQFF

V: TRBV7-9
J: TRBJ1-5
D: -
CDR3: CASSLQGLGPQHF

V: TRBV4-1
J: TRBJ2-1
D: TRBD1
CDR3: CASSTTGGGRAYNEQFF

V: TRBV7-2
J: TRBJ2-7
D: -
CDR3: CASRTGGRYEQYF

V: TRBV4-1
J: TRBJ2-2
D: TRBD2
CDR3: CASSPAGSAGAYTGELFF

V: TRBV12-3/TRBV12-4
J: TRBJ1-3
D: -
CDR3: CASSNRQVRSGNTIYF

V: TRBV7-2
J: TRBJ2-7
D: -
CDR3: CASSLRTYPPYEQYF

V: TRBV7-2
J: TRBJ2-7
D: -
CDR3: CASSLVGGHEQYF

V: TRBV7-6
J: TRBJ2-5
D: -
CDR3: CASSLSPRALETQYF

V: TRBV7-2
J: TRBJ2-5
D: TRBD1
CDR3: CASSTRGQVQETQYF

V: TRBV2
J: TRBJ2-5
D: TRBD2
CDR3: CASSELAGGQETQYF

V: TRBV11-2
J: TRBJ1-1
D: TRBD1
CDR3: CASSLDRWGQGLRNPEAFF

V: TRBV15
J: TRBJ2-3
D: TRBD1
CDR3: CATSRDRDRPHFSTDTQYF

V: TRBV11-2
J: TRBJ2-3
D: TRBD2
CDR3: CASSFLAGGAGDTQYF

V: TRBV7-2
J: TRBJ2-2
D: -
CDR3: CASSPERENTGELFF

V: TRBV7-9
J: TRBJ2-2
D: -
CDR3: CASSGSMVPNTGELFF

V: TRBV20-1
J: TRBJ1-2
D: -
CDR3: CSALGIYGYTF

V: TRBV4-1
J: TRBJ2-1
D: -
CDR3: CASSQFPRAIYNEQFF

V: TRBV20-1
J: TRBJ2-3
D: TRBD2
CDR3: CSASPSGAVGGTDTQYF

V: TRBV10-3
J: TRBJ2-2
D: -
CDR3: CAISVVKSTNTGELFF

V: TRBV5-6
J: TRBJ2-5
D: TRBD1
CDR3: CASKGQGNQETQYF

V: TRBV7-2
J: TRBJ2-3
D: -
CDR3: CASSFNAIADTQYF

V: TRBV7-9
J: TRBJ1-3
D: -
CDR3: CASSLLKGNTIYF

V: TRBV7-9
J: TRBJ2-7
D: -
CDR3: CASSLFDAGSYEQYF

V: TRBV27
J: TRBJ2-2
D: -
CDR3: CASTSLGGLTGELFF

V: TRBV7-7
J: TRBJ2-1
D: -
CDR3: CASSRGRLDEQFF

V: TRBV20-1
J: TRBJ2-1
D: -
CDR3: CSARTGASSYNEQFF

V: TRBV7-2
J: TRBJ2-2
D: TRBD2
CDR3: CASSPSRAGLAGPGELFF

V: TRBV4-1
J: TRBJ1-1
D: -
CDR3: CASSHRGQTEAFF

V: TRBV12-3/TRBV12-4
J: TRBJ2-1
D: -
CDR3: CASTPGGGEQFF

V: TRBV7-2
J: TRBJ2-3
D: -
CDR3: CASSQDWEDTQYF

V: TRBV15
J: TRBJ1-4
D: -
CDR3: CATSRFEYEKLFF

V: TRBV28
J: TRBJ2-7
D: TRBD1
CDR3: CASNKDRGRGSYEQYF

V: TRBV7-6
J: TRBJ2-3
D: -
CDR3: CASSPTGTDTQYF

V: TRBV7-4
J: TRBJ2-7
D: -
CDR3: CASSLSHKTYEQYF

V: TRBV12-3/TRBV12-4
J: TRBJ2-5
D: -
CDR3: CASSSASGRETQYF

V: TRBV20-1
J: TRBJ1-5
D: -
CDR3: CSARITAGHPYQPQHF

V: TRBV7-9
J: TRBJ2-5
D: -
CDR3: CASSLGRTRKGETQYF

V: TRBV20-1
J: TRBJ2-7
D: -
CDR3: CSAPPPATSREGEEQYF

V: TRBV28
J: TRBJ2-4
D: -
CDR3: CASSSFWAVAKNIQYF

V: TRBV7-2
J: TRBJ1-5
D: TRBD1
CDR3: CASSIGQGRNQPQHF

V: TRBV27
J: TRBJ2-5
D: TRBD2
CDR3: CASSEFRFGPGGETQYF

V: TRBV7-2
J: TRBJ1-2
D: -
CDR3: CASSLYGAPYYGYTF

V: TRBV7-2
J: TRBJ1-3
D: -
CDR3: CASSFIGSGNTIYF

V: TRBV10-3
J: TRBJ2-6
D: -
CDR3: CATGLSGATSGANVLTF

V: TRBV7-6
J: TRBJ2-1
D: -
CDR3: CASSLSPSNEQFF

V: TRBV7-9
J: TRBJ2-2
D: TRBD2
CDR3: CASSKTSFAAGGNTGELFF

V: TRBV7-2
J: TRBJ2-7
D: -
CDR3: CASSLARNYEQYF

V: TRBV28
J: TRBJ1-2
D: -
CDR3: CASSLLGEDNYGYTF

V: TRBV6-2/TRBV6-3
J: TRBJ1-1
D: -
CDR3: CASSYGDSEAFF

V: TRBV6-5
J: TRBJ2-2
D: -
CDR3: CASSRTQGSGGELFF

V: TRBV7-2
J: TRBJ1-2
D: TRBD1
CDR3: CASSPPPGTGGYGYTF

V: TRBV24-1
J: TRBJ2-2
D: -
CDR3: CATSDFADKNTGELFF